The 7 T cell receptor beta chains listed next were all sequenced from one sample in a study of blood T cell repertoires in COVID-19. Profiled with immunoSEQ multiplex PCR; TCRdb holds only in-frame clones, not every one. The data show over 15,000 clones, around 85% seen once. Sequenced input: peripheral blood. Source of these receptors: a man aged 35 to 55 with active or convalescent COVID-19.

The CDR3 DNA reads TGTGCCAGCAGCCCACAGGGCTACAATCCCTACGAGCAGTACTTC. This sequence encodes CASSPQGYNPYEQYF. The J gene is TRBJ2-7, the V gene TRBV27, with a weak D call TRBD1 (6 bases). Germline CDR1 MNHEY, CDR2 SMNVEV (reference sequence). V was trimmed by 6 bases and J by 2 bases, leaving 17 bases between them. The CDR3 consists of 15 residues.

The CDR3 bases are TGTGCCAGCAGCTTAGAAGGCGTTCAGACTCCTGAAGCTTTCTTT. Its translation is CASSLEGVQTPEAFF. The chain employs TRBV11-2 and TRBJ1-1; D is uncertain. Germline CDR1 reads SGHAT; CDR2 reads FQNNGV. This CDR3 is built from 15 residues. V lost 0 bases and J 6 bases, leaving 14 bases between the germline ends.

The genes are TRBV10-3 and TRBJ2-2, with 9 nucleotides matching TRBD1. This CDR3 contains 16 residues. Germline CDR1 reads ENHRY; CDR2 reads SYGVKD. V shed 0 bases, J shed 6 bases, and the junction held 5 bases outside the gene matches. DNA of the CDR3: TGTGCCATCAGTGAGTCAAGGACAGGGGTTGCCGGGGAGCTGTTTTTT. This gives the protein CAISESRTGVAGELFF.

CDR3 loop: CASSWMTGPNTEAFF. The CDR3 nucleotides are TGTGCCAGCAGCTGGATGACAGGGCCGAACACTGAAGCTTTCTTT. The V gene is TRBV7-6, the J gene TRBJ1-1, with 7 bases fitting TRBD1. Trimming at V came to 4 bases and at J to 1 base, leaving 6 bases not matched to a gene. The CDR3 is made up of 15 amino acids. Germline V gene sequence: CDR1 SGHVS, CDR2 FNYEAQ.

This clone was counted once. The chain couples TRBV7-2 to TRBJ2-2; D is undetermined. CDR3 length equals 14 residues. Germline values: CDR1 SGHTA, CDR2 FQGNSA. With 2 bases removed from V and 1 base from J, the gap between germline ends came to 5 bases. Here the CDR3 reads CASSLKLNTGELFF. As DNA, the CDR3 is TGTGCCAGCAGCTTAAAGCTGAACACCGGGGAGCTGTTTTTT.

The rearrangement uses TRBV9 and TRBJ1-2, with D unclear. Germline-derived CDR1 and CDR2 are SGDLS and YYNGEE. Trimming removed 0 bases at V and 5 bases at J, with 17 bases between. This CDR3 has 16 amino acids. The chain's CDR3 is CASSVGRTSATYGYTF. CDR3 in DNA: TGTGCCAGCAGCGTAGGGAGAACTTCAGCCACATATGGCTACACCTTC.

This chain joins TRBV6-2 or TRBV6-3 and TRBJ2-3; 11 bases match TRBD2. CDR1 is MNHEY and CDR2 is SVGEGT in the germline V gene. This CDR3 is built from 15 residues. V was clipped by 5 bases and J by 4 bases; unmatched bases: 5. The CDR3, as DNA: TGTGCCAGCAGTAAGGATAGCGGGGGGGCAGATACGCAGTATTTT. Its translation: CASSKDSGGADTQYF.